The next 22 T cell receptor beta chains were all read from a single sample in a study of neurological immune-mediated disorders. TCRdb ran MiXCR on the 5' RACE reads and lists one entry per CDR3 protein. The sample lists 40,000 or so distinct CDR3 sequences, more than 4.5% occurring once. Source material: CD4+ T cells from blood. These receptors came from a man aged 18 to 30 in good health.

This clonotype has at least ten counts. V gene TRBV20-1 combines with J gene TRBJ2-7; D perhaps matches TRBD2 (6 bases). CDR3 size: 12 residues. Germline V gene sequence: CDR1 DFQATT, CDR2 SNEGSKA (reference sequence). Trimming removed 3 bases from V and 3 bases from J, with 9 bases in between. The CDR3 spells CSASGGVYEQYF. The CDR3 coding sequence is TGCAGTGCTAGCGGGGGAGTCTACGAGCAGTACTTC.

This clonotype has a count of ten or more. V and J are TRBV7-2 and TRBJ1-1; weak D call: TRBD1 (5 bases). CDR3 length: 16 amino acids. CDR1 is SGHTA and CDR2 is FQGNSA in the germline V gene. V was trimmed by 5 bases and J by 5 bases, leaving 21 bases between them. The CDR3 region is CASSPGGGRVRTEAFF. CDR3 sequence (DNA): TGTGCCAGCAGCCCCGGGGGAGGGAGGGTTAGGACTGAAGCTTTCTTT.

The chain has TRBV4-2 and TRBJ1-6, with 9 bases matching TRBD1. V was pared by 4 bases and J by 5 bases, with 3 bases of the junction left unmatched. The length of the CDR3 is 15 residues. Per germline, CDR1 LGHNA and CDR2 YNFKEQ. The CDR3 region is CASSPGTGNNSPLHF. DNA for the CDR3: TGTGCCAGCAGCCCAGGGACAGGGAATAATTCACCCCTCCACTTT.

At least ten counts were recorded for this clonotype. V gene TRBV5-1 combines with J gene TRBJ2-3, with a tentative D call TRBD1 (6 bases). The CDR3 length is 15 residues. From germline, CDR1 is SGHRS and CDR2 YFSETQ. V was pared by 3 bases and J by 0 bases, with 11 bases between. The CDR3 loop reads CASSSTGMSTDTQYF. CDR3 nucleotide sequence: TGCGCCAGCAGCTCCACAGGGATGAGCACAGATACGCAGTATTTT.

The table lists this clonotype with many counts. V is TRBV7-3 and J is TRBJ1-1; the D is unclear. The CDR3 contains 13 residues. Germline V gives CDR1 SGHTA, CDR2 FQGTGA. V gave up 2 bases and J gave up 5 bases, with 9 bases separating them. The CDR3 reads CASSLAVATEAFF. CDR3 DNA sequence: TGTGCCAGCAGCTTAGCAGTGGCAACTGAAGCTTTCTTT.

The J gene is TRBJ2-7, the V gene TRBV7-8; 9 bases are a match to TRBD1. Germline V lookup: CDR1 SGHVS, CDR2 FQNEAQ. CDR3 length: 15 residues. V shed 1 base and J 2 bases; nucleotides not matched to a gene: 3. The DNA of the CDR3 is TGTGCCAGCAGCTTAGTCGGGACAGGGCCCTACGAGCAGTACTTC. Amino acid sequence: CASSLVGTGPYEQYF.

In its sample, this clonotype was seen many times. V and J are TRBV27 and TRBJ1-6; weak D call: TRBD1 (6 bases). Trimming stripped 0 bases from V and 10 bases from J, with 13 bases between. The germline CDR1 and CDR2 sequences are MNHEY and SMNVEV (reference sequence). The CDR3 has 15 residues. Here the CDR3 DNA reads TGTGCCAGCAGTTTATCCATCCAGGGGTTATCACCCCTCCACTTT. Translation gives CASSLSIQGLSPLHF.

The chain combines TRBV18 with TRBJ1-3; TRBD1 matches 12 bases. Germline CDR1 KGHSH, CDR2 LQKENI. With V trimmed by 6 bases and J by 0 bases, 3 bases remained unmatched. The CDR3 loop spans 16 amino acids. CDR3 residues: CASSPGQGASGNTIYF. The CDR3 DNA is TGTGCCAGCTCCCCGGGACAGGGGGCCTCTGGAAACACCATATATTTT.

This clonotype has ten or more counts. This chain connects TRBV29-1 to TRBJ1-1, with a tentative D call TRBD1 (5 bases). CDR1 is SQVTM, CDR2 ANQGSEA, per germline. The CDR3 runs 13 residues. The CDR3 sequence: CSYTGQQNTEAFF. The DNA of the CDR3 is TGCAGTTATACCGGACAACAGAACACTGAAGCTTTCTTT.

This clonotype was observed many times. J is TRBJ2-7 and V is TRBV28; D unresolved. V lost 2 bases, J lost 2 bases, and 16 bases lay in between. Per germline, CDR1 MDHEN and CDR2 SYDVKM. The CDR3 runs 16 residues. CDR3 coding DNA: TGTGCCAGCAGTTTAGGTTTTGTCCGAACGACCTACGAGCAGTACTTC. Encoded protein: CASSLGFVRTTYEQYF.

This clonotype was counted at least ten times. This chain uses TRBV11-2 with TRBJ1-4, with D perhaps matching TRBD1 (5 bases). Germline loops: CDR1 SGHAT, CDR2 FQNNGV. This CDR3 is 16 amino acids long. Trimming took off 3 bases at V and 7 bases at J, with 18 bases between the two ends. CDR3 protein: CASSFRDLFSSEKLFF. The CDR3 bases are TGTGCCAGCAGCTTTCGGGACCTTTTTTCCAGTGAAAAACTGTTTTTT.

This clonotype was found many times. The chain combines TRBV27 with TRBJ2-5; D gene uncertain. Trimming took off 2 bases at V and 5 bases at J, with 9 bases between the two ends. The germline V gene encodes CDR1 MNHEY and CDR2 SMNVEV (reference sequence). The CDR3 contains 13 residues. CDR3 DNA sequence: TGTGCCAGCAGTTTAGGTCCCGGCGAGACCCAGTACTTC. Protein sequence: CASSLGPGETQYF.

At least ten counts were recorded for this clonotype. This chain joins TRBV12-3 or TRBV12-4 and TRBJ2-7; the D gene is possibly TRBD1 (6 bases). The V end was cut by 1 base, the J end by 1 base, with 11 bases between. CDR3 length: 15 amino acids. CDR3 in amino acids: CASSLEGEGSYEQYF. CDR3 bases: TGTGCCAGCAGTTTAGAGGGGGAAGGGTCCTACGAGCAGTACTTC.

This clonotype was detected ten times or more. The chain combines TRBV12-3 or TRBV12-4 with TRBJ2-7; D is uncertain. CDR3 size: 12 residues. Trimming removed 3 bases from V and 7 bases from J, with 10 bases in between. DNA for the CDR3: TGTGCCAGCAGTTTTCCCGGCCGGGAGCAGTACTTC. As protein: CASSFPGREQYF.

This clonotype has ten or more counts. This rearrangement joins TRBV20-1 to TRBJ1-5; D unresolved. CDR3 length: 13 amino acids. Germline V gene sequence: CDR1 DFQATT, CDR2 SNEGSKA (reference sequence). Trimming left V 3 bases short and J 1 base short, with 7 bases between. The CDR3: CSASYISNQPQHF. As DNA, the CDR3 is TGCAGTGCTAGCTATATCAGCAATCAGCCCCAGCATTTT.

This clonotype was seen ten or more times. The chain joins TRBV11-1 to TRBJ2-3; possibly TRBD2 for D (5 bases). Germline CDR1 SGHAT, CDR2 FQDESV (reference sequence). Between the trimmed V and J ends, which lost 5 bases and 6 bases, there was a span of 9 bases. This CDR3 is built from 12 residues. CDR3 sequence reads: CASSRGRDTQYF. For the CDR3, the DNA is TGTGCCAGCAGCCGAGGGCGGGATACGCAGTATTTT.

Many counts were recorded for this clonotype. The V call is TRBV20-1, the J call TRBJ1-6; 8 bases line up with TRBD1. In germline, CDR1 is DFQATT, CDR2 SNEGSKA (reference sequence). The ends lost 1 base at V and 0 bases at J; junction bases unmatched: 5. The CDR3 has 17 residues. The CDR3 here is CSARVRQGSSYNSPLHF. In DNA, the CDR3 is TGCAGTGCTAGAGTCCGACAGGGGAGCTCCTATAATTCACCCCTCCACTTT.

There are many counts of this clonotype. V usage is TRBV4-1 and J usage is TRBJ1-2; 9 bases fit TRBD1. This CDR3 has 15 residues. Germline assignment: CDR1 MGHRA and CDR2 YSYEKL. V lost 5 bases, J lost 0 bases, and 4 bases stayed unmatched. CDR3 coding DNA: TGCGCCAGCAGCAGGGGACAGGGAACTAACTATGGCTACACCTTC. Its protein is CASSRGQGTNYGYTF.

This clonotype was seen at least ten times. This chain connects TRBV20-1 to TRBJ2-7; 9 bases line up with TRBD2. The CDR3 totals 15 residues. CDR1 and CDR2 (germline): DFQATT, SNEGSKA (reference sequence). Trimming took 3 bases from V and 3 from J; bases not matched to a gene: 9. CDR3 residues: CSASQAASGDYEQYF. Written as DNA, the CDR3 is TGCAGTGCTAGCCAGGCTGCTAGCGGGGACTACGAGCAGTACTTC.

This clonotype is classed as medium-sized. This sequence joins TRBV20-1 and TRBJ1-5, with D possibly TRBD1 on 6 matching bases. With 1 base removed from V and 5 bases from J, the gap between germline ends came to 15 bases. The V gene's germline CDR1 is DFQATT and CDR2 SNEGSKA (reference sequence). This CDR3 comprises 15 residues. The CDR3 loop reads CSARGLAGEDQPQHF. The CDR3 DNA reads TGCAGTGCTAGAGGGTTGGCAGGGGAGGATCAGCCCCAGCATTTT.

This clonotype was found many times. V usage is TRBV5-5 and J usage is TRBJ1-4; 10 nucleotides line up with TRBD1. The CDR3 is made up of 14 amino acids. Trimming took 3 bases from V and 10 from J; bases not matched to a gene: 6. Germline V gives CDR1 SGHKS, CDR2 YYEKEE (reference sequence). As DNA, the CDR3 is TGTGCCAGCAGCTCGACAGGGGGCACGGGAAAACTGTTTTTT. Translating it yields CASSSTGGTGKLFF. The full variable domain, completed using reference TRBV5-5 and TRBJ1-4, is DAGVTQSPTHLIKTRGQQVTLRCSPISGHKSVSWYQQVLGQGPQFIFQYYEKEERGRGNFPDRFSARQFPNYSSELNVNALLLGDSALYLCASSSTGGTGKLFFGSGTQLSVL.

This clonotype appeared many times. The V gene is TRBV5-1, the J gene TRBJ1-1; D is possibly TRBD1 (6 bases). Germline V gene lookup returns CDR1 SGHRS and CDR2 YFSETQ. Trimming stripped 3 bases from V and 5 bases from J, with 23 bases between. The CDR3 loop spans 17 amino acids. As DNA, the CDR3 is TGCGCCAGCAGCTGGGGGGCGGGGGCCGGGACTGTTACTGAAGCTTTCTTT. Protein product: CASSWGAGAGTVTEAFF.